This passage covers 10 T cell receptor beta chains from one sample sequenced in a study of blood T cells in healthy people across ages. A second PCR of roughly 7 to 11 cycles used a sample-barcoded 5' primer and a J-beta primer mix. TCRdb recomputed calls from the 5' RACE reads with MiXCR, one row per CDR3 protein. The repertoire includes 2 million or so distinct CDR3 sequences, less than 50% of them detected once, and 2.1% sits in the top ten. The sequenced sample consisted of blood. These TCRs come from a woman between 40 and 50 years old in good health.

This rearrangement joins TRBV21-1 to TRBJ1-1; TRBD1 reflects the table's D call only, with no check against the DNA. TRBV21-1 is flagged as a pseudogene. The CDR3 length is 17 residues. The CDR3 region is CASSKVGQGRINTEAFF. CDR3 coding DNA: TGTGCCAGCAGCAAAGTCGGGCAGGGTAGGATAAACACTGAAGCTTTCTTT.

This clonotype was recorded a few times. This chain links TRBV20-1 with TRBJ1-1; D call uncertain. Germline CDR1 reads DFQATT; CDR2 reads SNEGSKA (reference sequence). CDR3 length: 14 amino acids. Deletions cut 1 base from V and 4 bases from J, with 13 bases between. In DNA, the CDR3 is TGCAGTGCTAGAGGGTCCTCCGGAGGCACTGAAGCTTTCTTT. This gives the protein CSARGSSGGTEAFF.

The chain uses TRBV28 and TRBJ2-1; D might be TRBD1 or TRBD2, each matching 5 bases. CDR1 is MDHEN and CDR2 is SYDVKM in the germline V gene. Trimming took off 4 bases at V and 13 bases at J, with 11 bases between the two ends. CDR3 size: 11 residues. DNA for the CDR3: TGTGCCAGCAGTTCCTTGAGGGACCAGTTCTTC. It specifies CASSSLRDQFF.

The gene calls are TRBV20-1 and TRBJ1-2, with D possibly TRBD1 on 5 matching bases. Germline V gene sequence: CDR1 DFQATT, CDR2 SNEGSKA (reference sequence). The CDR3 has 16 residues. V was pared by 3 bases and J by 6 bases, with 23 bases between. This chain's CDR3 is CSASGFGSGGKDGYTF. In nucleotides, the CDR3 is TGCAGTGCTAGTGGATTCGGCTCGGGGGGTAAAGATGGCTACACCTTC.

This chain connects TRBV20-1 to TRBJ2-5; a weak D match, TRBD2 (6 bases). CDR1 and CDR2 from the germline V gene are DFQATT and SNEGSKA (reference sequence). This CDR3 comprises 13 residues. V lost 2 bases, J lost 4 bases, and 11 bases lay in between. CDR3 sequence: CSARWRARETQYF. The CDR3 coding sequence is TGCAGTGCTAGATGGAGGGCTCGAGAGACCCAGTACTTC.

V and J are TRBV6-2 or TRBV6-3 and TRBJ1-2; D not resolved. CDR1 is MNHEY and CDR2 is SVGEGT in the germline V gene. This CDR3 comprises 12 residues. Trimming shortened V by 2 bases and J by 3 bases, and 4 bases separated the two germline ends. CDR3: CASSYEYYGYTF. CDR3 nucleotide sequence: TGTGCCAGCAGTTACGAATACTATGGCTACACCTTC.

The chain carries TRBV20-1 and TRBJ2-4; TRBD1 matches 8 bases. The germline CDR1 and CDR2 sequences are DFQATT and SNEGSKA (reference sequence). After removal of 3 bases from V and 13 bases from J, the junction contained 11 bases not matched to a gene. The CDR3 spans 13 residues. The DNA of the CDR3 is TGCAGTGCTAGGGAGGACAGGGTCTCCGCGCAGTACTTC. This gives the protein CSAREDRVSAQYF.

V and J are TRBV4-3 and TRBJ1-6; TRBD1 might be the D (5 bases). The V end was cut by 2 bases, the J end by 4 bases, with 9 bases between. Germline V gives CDR1 LGHNA, CDR2 YSLEER. There are 15 residues in the CDR3. The CDR3 DNA is TGCGCCAGCAGCCAAATGGGGGGTTATAATTCACCCCTCCACTTT. Translation gives CASSQMGGYNSPLHF.

The chain employs TRBV11-2 and TRBJ1-2; the D is unclear. The CDR3 extends over 14 amino acids. The germline CDR1 and CDR2 sequences are SGHAT and FQNNGV. V lost 1 base and J lost 4, with 10 bases in between. CDR3 region: CASSLGLRSYGYTF. CDR3 DNA: TGTGCCAGCAGCTTAGGACTCAGGTCCTATGGCTACACCTTC.

Written as DNA, the CDR3 is TGCGCCAGCAGCCAAGAATGGATCTTGAGCACAGATACGCAGTATTTT. Translating gives CASSQEWILSTDTQYF. The chain combines TRBV4-3 with TRBJ2-3; unclear D gene. Germline assignment: CDR1 LGHNA and CDR2 YSLEER. Trimming removed 0 bases at V and 0 bases at J, with 10 bases between. This CDR3 comprises 16 residues.